This TCR beta chain came from a study of cytomegalovirus exposure and HLA in healthy donors (dated by TCRdb to about 2017). The study in broad terms: According to an earlier analysis of a few hundred of the donors, about 179 million T cells yielded roughly 110 million unique TCR beta sequences and around 280 Gb of sequence data. In addition to the first cohort of 666 subjects, a separate validation cohort of 100 to 150 different subjects was used. An early release covering approximately 600 HLA-typed donors comprised 300 to 350 gigabases of sequencing data and 85 million or so unique TCR sequences. To study patterns of TCR occurrence, a later analysis re-analyzed previously published TCR beta repertoires from 650 to 750 donors and added high-resolution HLA genotyping. Because of strong linkage in the cohort, roughly five DR-DQ haplotypes were treated as single units for association and clustering. Every discovery cohort repertoire had been produced on one sequencing platform. Of the 300 to 500 genotyped donors, roughly 80% were placed in the genetic ancestry cluster associated with self-reported Caucasian donors. To predict cytomegalovirus infection status, the study combined high-throughput TCR immunosequencing, statistical association of individual TCRs with disease status, and machine learning. Among a few hundred genotyped donors of the cohort, an average of around 240,000 unique TCR beta nucleotide sequences were sequenced per donor, around 20% of them non-productive. The later analysis used no new phenotypic data to find candidate immune exposures, relying instead on TCR beta sequences and their occurrence across donors. Typing coverage varied by locus: about 620-640 donors for A, B, C, DRB1 and DQB1; roughly 560 for DQA1; approximately 610 for DPA1; about 450 for DPB1. An earlier analysis of around 640 of the donors used high-throughput TCR beta sequencing to judge whether each TCR beta V gene segment behaved as functional or pseudogenic. The study profiled the T cell repertoires of hundreds of subjects by immunosequencing and related them to cytomegalovirus serostatus. The study was designed to test whether signatures of past pathogen exposure could be identified by cataloging public T cell receptors. Class I and class II HLA loci were covered by the typing at four-digit resolution. A later genetic analysis used genome-wide SNP genotypes for about 60% of the roughly 700 donors, treating that subset as a discovery cohort. Donor age, sex, ethnicity and CMV serostatus were compiled alongside the repertoire data.

The germline ends are 6 bases apart after V is trimmed by 5 bases and J by 4 bases. CDR1 and CDR2 are read off the germline V gene as SGHTA and FQGNSA. From the cysteine up to the phenylalanine, the CDR3 has a length of 12 residues. Solely the CDR3 DNA is kept, with 36 bases framed from the first base. Libraries were prepared through the immunoSEQ multiplex PCR assay. The multiplex PCR relied on a mix of 60 forward primers for TCR Vbeta segments and 13 reverse primers for TCR Jbeta segments. Amplification of the CDR3 region of rearranged TCR beta genes was performed with a multiplex PCR assay on genomic DNA. The amplified TCR beta libraries were sequenced on the Illumina HiSeq System as 87-base-pair reads. Under the source paper's analysis protocol: In a later analysis, roughly 80 million unique TCR beta chains were counted across the approximately 620 repertoires, and roughly 11 million of these chains were shared by at least two donors. Raw reads were error-corrected and collapsed into unique sequences by a nearest-neighbor algorithm in which closely related sequences were merged to remove PCR and sequencing errors. To assign V, D and J gene segments, CDR3 sequences were aligned to IMGT reference sequences. Each retained sequence needed at least a six-nucleotide match to both a V gene segment and a J gene segment. A rearrangement was called productive if the CDR3 had no stop codons and remained in frame with V and J, and every other rearrangement was called non-productive. CDR3 was defined by IMGT convention, running from the second conserved V-encoded cysteine to the conserved J-encoded phenylalanine. In an earlier analysis of roughly 610 of the donors, sequences lacking an unambiguous match to a single V gene segment were excluded. An earlier analysis of 500 to 700 of the donors classified V segments as functional when productive rearrangements were above 56.7% and as segregating when the standard deviation between donors was above 5%. A statistical classification framework was developed to diagnose cytomegalovirus status using the catalog of TCR beta chain sequences. In a later analysis, V and J genes were assigned by comparing TCR nucleotide sequences against IMGT/GENE-DB human TR gene sequences. The TCRdist pipeline was used in a later analysis to assign CDR3 sequences and most-parsimonious VDJ recombination scenarios. A later analysis defined each TCR beta chain by its CDR3 amino acid sequence plus V-gene family, and excluded reads lacking a unique V-gene family. A later analysis removed nearly 600 highly shared, low-generation-probability nucleotide sequences to deal with suspected cross-contamination and a sequencing artifact. A later analysis calculated a clonal expansion index for each public chain from normalized within-repertoire ranks of inferred template counts. Generation probabilities in a later analysis came from a VDJ recombination model fitted to out-of-frame rearrangements, and those results were checked against IGoR. A later analysis scored TCR-TCR, TCR-HLA and TCR-CMV co-occurrence with hypergeometric tests, applying a repertoire-size bias correction to TCR pairs. A later analysis estimated false discovery rates by permuting HLA or CMV assignments 20 times. In a later analysis, co-occurring TCRs were grouped using DBSCAN, and TCRdist sequence similarity was added for clustering within HLA-allele-positive subsets. Co-occurrence clustering excluded repertoires with fewer than 30,000 or more than 120,000 public chains, plus five with anomalous nucleotide sharing. Entries here come from immuneACCESS through TCRdb and include only in-frame sequences with V and J called. Some clones fail to appear in such tables; in the studies checked, an unresolved V gene covers under half of the shortfall, and the cause of the remainder is unknown. That table furnishes V, J and clone size, whereas the DNA furnished D and trimming. The sample table holds about 130,000 clones, of which 75% to 85% were seen once. The biggest ten clones account for around 1.2% of the sample.

What the work shows at the level of the full study, not this receptor alone: A further reported finding was that TCR beta sequences accurately predicted the HLA-A and HLA-B alleles for most subjects in the first cohort. Because counts were too low, seventeen rarely observed V segments, including chromosome 9 orphons, were left out of the earlier analysis of about 500 of the donors. Because HLA typing was missing for some donors at each locus, association tests included only the typed subset. A later analysis reported that several top co-occurrence clusters appeared linked to parvovirus B19, influenza, CMV and Epstein-Barr virus. A cluster of highly shared sequence variants was judged likely to be a technical artifact of the sequencing pipeline. V-gene and J-gene trimming of TCR beta chains was associated with a missense DCLRE1C variant in a later genetic analysis, and the association was replicated in an independent cohort. Specific HLA alleles were associated with 16,951 TCR beta sequences at a false discovery rate of 0.05 in a later analysis. Compared with the roughly 600-donor mean, donors in an Asian-associated ancestry cluster had fewer N-insertions in productive TCRs, according to a later genetic analysis. Across donors, most TCR sequences were observed very rarely, whereas some public TCRs were present in many individuals. When HLA alleles, especially DR and DQ, strongly co-occurred, TCR associations were difficult to assign to individual alleles. In a later analysis, HLA-associated TCR beta chains showed more clonal expansion and lower generation probabilities than non-associated chains that were equally common. Linkage disequilibrium might explain the correlated functional status among segregating V segments, but an unknown experimental factor could not be excluded. Presence/absence analyses assumed roughly uniform sequencing depth across donors, an assumption that may not hold. The authors suggested that the approach could potentially be extended to other disease states and immunological phenotypes. In this cohort, only TCR beta chains were sequenced, and detectable features were limited by the absence of alpha or paired-chain data. A few of the identified cytomegalovirus-associated TCR beta chains were confirmed in vitro to be specific for cytomegalovirus antigens. Because the 87-base-pair reads could not distinguish some IMGT-functional V segments, including TRBV6-2 and TRBV6-3, those segments were excluded. In a later analysis, the rate of TCR association differed among HLA loci, with DRB1 alleles having the most associated TCRs and HLA-C alleles having the fewest. For the cohort, immune exposure information was limited to CMV serostatus. Most CMV-associated TCR beta chains appeared to be HLA-restricted in a later analysis, and the HLA associations seemed to be driven largely by CMV exposure. In an earlier analysis of some 550 of the donors, most TCR beta V segments were observed in productive rearrangements about 90% or about 30% of the time, broadly matching IMGT annotations. In both the original and validation cohorts, the classifier was reported to diagnose cytomegalovirus status with high specificity and sensitivity. The study gave a list of more than 150 TCR beta chains associated with cytomegalovirus.

The cohort consisted of 650 to 700 healthy bone marrow donors. At the time of sampling, every cohort member was nominally healthy, though immune exposures that went unrecorded were likely present. The donor was CMV seronegative and was included in the group of several hundred seronegative cohort members. Each donor provided a peripheral blood sample, and peripheral blood mononuclear cells were used for TCR beta sequencing. Genomic DNA was extracted from the blood cell samples with the Qiagen DNeasy Blood Extraction Kit. Concerning this clone itself: Its binding antigen is unknown. The record has no base qualities; no much larger clone is one base away.

This clonotype was obtained from a girl aged 2-15 years in good health and CMV-seronegative. In this chain, TRBV7-2 is recombined with TRBJ1-5; TRBD1 could be the D gene, as 5 bases match. Sequenced: PBMCs. The CDR3 has the sequence CASSRQNQPQHF. In nucleotides, the sequence is TGTGCCAGCAGCCGACAGAATCAGCCCCAGCATTTT.